These 29 T cell receptor beta chains were all obtained from the same sample, sequenced in a study of blood T cell repertoires in COVID-19. TCRdb keeps only in-frame clones here, not all; method: immunoSEQ multiplex PCR. The sample holds 200,000 to 300,000 clones, under 85% seen once. The sequenced material came from peripheral blood. The receptors here all came from a human donor in a cohort sampled during active COVID-19.

This sequence joins TRBV7-9 and TRBJ1-5; D possibly corresponds to TRBD1 (5 bases). CDR1 SEHNR and CDR2 FQNEAQ come from the germline V gene (reference sequence). V lost 3 bases and J lost 1, with 10 bases in between. The CDR3 loop spans 15 amino acids. CDR3 sequence (DNA): TGTGCCAGCAGCTTCGGGGGAGGGAGCAATCAGCCCCAGCATTTT. Its translation: CASSFGGGSNQPQHF.

The V and J genes are TRBV11-3 and TRBJ1-2; D uncertain. Germline V gives CDR1 SGHNT, CDR2 YENEEA. Trimming took off 5 bases at V and 0 bases at J, with 10 bases between the two ends. CDR3 length: 14 residues. The CDR3 loop reads CASSPPLSNYGYTF. CDR3 sequence (DNA): TGTGCCAGCAGCCCCCCCTTGTCTAACTATGGCTACACCTTC.

The V and J genes are TRBV5-4 and TRBJ2-2; D may be TRBD1 (5 bases). Germline loops: CDR1 SGHNT, CDR2 YYREEE (reference sequence). The CDR3 extends over 16 amino acids. V gave up 0 bases and J gave up 0 bases, with 9 bases separating them. The CDR3 sequence: CASSLGVTANTGELFF. The CDR3 coding sequence is TGTGCCAGCAGCTTGGGGGTGACAGCGAACACCGGGGAGCTGTTTTTT.

V gene TRBV5-1 combines with J gene TRBJ2-3, with a weak D call TRBD2 (6 bases). Germline CDR1 is SGHRS and CDR2 is YFSETQ. The V end lost 4 bases, the J end lost 8 bases, and 20 bases lay between the germline ends. CDR3 size: 15 residues. The CDR3, as DNA: TGCGCCAGCAGCCCAGACGGAGCTCGGGGGATTACGCAGTATTTT. Its translation: CASSPDGARGITQYF.

The chain has TRBV14 and TRBJ1-3, with a weak D call TRBD1 (5 bases). The ends were cut back, 4 bases at V and 1 base at J, with 8 bases in the middle. There are 14 residues in the CDR3. The germline V gene encodes CDR1 SGHDN and CDR2 FVKESK. The CDR3 sequence is CASSPRVSGNTIYF. The CDR3 DNA reads TGTGCCAGCAGCCCCAGGGTTTCTGGAAACACCATATATTTT. Looking up the rest from reference TRBV14 and TRBJ1-3 gives the full variable domain: EAGVTQFPSHSVIEKGQTVTLRCDPISGHDNLYWYRRVMGKEIKFLLHFVKESKQDESGMPNNRFLAERTGGTYSTLKVQPAELEDSGVYFCASSPRVSGNTIYFGEGSWLTVV.

The count of this clone is one. The V and J genes are TRBV6-5 and TRBJ1-1; D is uncertain. This CDR3 contains 14 residues. CDR1 and CDR2 (germline): MNHEY, SVGAGI. Trimming left V 5 bases short and J 1 base short, with 11 bases between. CDR3 residues: CASSNRNRNTEAFF. The CDR3 nucleotides are TGTGCCAGCAGTAACCGGAACAGGAACACTGAAGCTTTCTTT.

This clone has a handful of counts. The chain uses TRBV4-2 and TRBJ1-3, with D possibly matching TRBD1 (5 bases). CDR1 and CDR2 (germline): LGHNA, YNFKEQ. Trimming shortened V by 3 bases and J by 6 bases, and 9 bases separated the two germline ends. The CDR3 spans 13 residues. The CDR3 nucleotides are TGTGCCAGCAGCCAGGGGGGAGCAAACACCATATATTTT. Residues: CASSQGGANTIYF.

This clone showed up just a few times. The chain uses TRBV5-1 and TRBJ2-1; maybe TRBD2 (6 bases). V was clipped by 4 bases and J by 2 bases, with 13 bases between them. The CDR3 covers 15 residues. CDR1 is SGHRS, CDR2 YFSETQ, per germline. The CDR3: CASSRDSSTYNEQFF. DNA for the CDR3: TGCGCCAGCAGCCGGGACTCCTCGACCTACAATGAGCAGTTCTTC. Full variable domain (missing parts from reference TRBV5-1 and TRBJ2-1): KAGVTQTPRYLIKTRGQQVTLSCSPISGHRSVSWYQQTPGQGLQFLFEYFSETQRNKGNFPGRFSGRQFSNSRSEMNVSTLELGDSALYLCASSRDSSTYNEQFFGPGTRLTVL.

The rearrangement links TRBV19 to TRBJ1-1, with a weak D call TRBD1 (6 bases). The CDR3 is made up of 14 amino acids. Trimming took 1 base from V and 6 from J, leaving 12 bases between them. Germline CDR1 LNHDA, CDR2 SQIVND (reference sequence). The CDR3 region has the DNA TGTGCCAGTAGTATAGCTGCAGGGGTAGCTGAAGCTTTCTTT. This encodes CASSIAAGVAEAFF.

Of note for this clone: The junction shows a germline mismatch at one end, possibly a read error. The V and J genes are TRBV28 and TRBJ1-1; 9 bases align to TRBD1. Germline V gene lookup returns CDR1 MDHEN and CDR2 SYDVKM. This CDR3 has 16 residues. CDR3 in DNA: TGTGCCAGCACTCGACCAACCGGGACAGGGAACGCTGAAGCTTTCTTT. It codes for CASTRPTGTGNAEAFF.

The chain is built from TRBV6-5 and TRBJ1-2; D remains unclear. Germline loops: CDR1 MNHEY, CDR2 SVGAGI. CDR3 length: 15 amino acids. The V gene lost 4 bases and the J gene lost 3 bases, with 15 bases spanning the gap. CDR3 sequence reads: CASSSGSGRDYGYTF. In DNA, the CDR3 is TGTGCCAGCAGTTCGGGGAGCGGGCGGGACTATGGCTACACCTTC.

The V gene is TRBV5-1, the J gene TRBJ2-2, with TRBD1 as a possible D gene (7 bases). V lost 3 bases to trimming and J lost 4 bases, with 13 bases between them. The CDR3 consists of 15 residues. Germline CDR1 SGHRS, CDR2 YFSETQ. CDR3 amino acids: CASSYRQGGTGELFF. CDR3 bases: TGCGCCAGCAGCTACCGACAGGGAGGCACCGGGGAGCTGTTTTTT.

The gene calls are TRBV10-2 and TRBJ2-6; D gene ambiguous. With 0 bases removed from V and 0 bases from J, the gap between germline ends came to 9 bases. There are 17 residues in the CDR3. Germline V gene lookup returns CDR1 WSHSY and CDR2 SAAADI. CDR3 nucleotide sequence: TGCGCCAGCAGTGAGTCGAGAACAGCCTCTGGGGCCAACGTCCTGACTTTC. Translating gives CASSESRTASGANVLTF.

The chain carries TRBV20-1 and TRBJ1-4, with 9 bases lining up with TRBD1. V dropped 3 bases and J dropped 16; count of bases not matched to a gene: 6. Germline-derived CDR1 and CDR2 are DFQATT and SNEGSKA (reference sequence). This CDR3 has 11 amino acids. The CDR3 coding sequence is TGCAGTGCTAGTAGGGACAGGGTTCAGTTTTTT. This encodes CSASRDRVQFF.

The chain couples TRBV11-3 to TRBJ2-1; 9 nucleotides line up with TRBD1. After removal of 5 bases from V and 10 bases from J, the junction contained 9 bases not matched to a gene. The germline V gene has CDR1 SGHNT and CDR2 YENEEA. The CDR3 has 14 amino acids. The CDR3 sequence: CASSPRDRVWEQFF. The CDR3 bases are TGTGCCAGCAGCCCCCGGGACAGGGTTTGGGAGCAGTTCTTC. The full variable domain, with the rest looked up from reference TRBV11-3 and TRBJ2-1, is EAGVVQSPRYKIIEKKQPVAFWCNPISGHNTLYWYLQNLGQGPELLIRYENEEAVDDSQLPKDRFSAERLKGVDSTLKIQPAELGDSAVYLCASSPRDRVWEQFFGPGTRLTVL.

The gene calls are TRBV15 and TRBJ1-6, with D possibly being TRBD1 (5 bases). Germline CDR1 reads LNHNV; CDR2 reads YYDKDF (reference sequence). There are 14 residues in the CDR3. V dropped 3 bases and J dropped 14 bases, with 17 bases sitting between them. Here the CDR3 reads CATSRASGSGTLHF. The CDR3 bases are TGTGCCACCAGCAGGGCCTCAGGGAGCGGGACCCTCCACTTT.

This clone was found once. The genes are TRBV11-2 and TRBJ2-7; 9 bases match TRBD1. CDR1 SGHAT and CDR2 FQNNGV come from the germline V gene. The V segment lost 0 bases and the J segment 6 bases; nucleotides outside the gene matches: 6. This CDR3 contains 15 residues. This CDR3 reads CASSLEGQGPREQYF. CDR3 nucleotides: TGTGCCAGCAGCTTAGAGGGACAGGGACCCCGCGAGCAGTACTTC.

This clone was seen a handful of times. The rearrangement joins TRBV19 to TRBJ1-5; 8 nucleotides line up with TRBD1. Germline trimming cut 3 bases from V and 7 bases from J; bases unmatched to any gene: 5. CDR3 length equals 14 residues. The germline CDR1 and CDR2 sequences are LNHDA and SQIVND (reference sequence). The CDR3 sequence: CASSITGGSQPQHF. DNA of the CDR3: TGTGCCAGTAGTATTACAGGGGGTTCCCAGCCCCAGCATTTT.

V usage is TRBV18 and J usage is TRBJ1-5; the match to TRBD1 covers 8 bases. Trimming cost V 5 bases and J 0 bases; bases outside gene matches: 15. CDR1 is KGHSH and CDR2 is LQKENI in the germline V gene. The CDR3 loop spans 19 amino acids. CDR3 amino acids: CASSSNSGTGHYSNQPQHF. The CDR3 bases are TGTGCCAGCTCATCGAACTCCGGGACAGGACATTATAGCAATCAGCCCCAGCATTTT. The full variable domain, its missing parts supplied by reference TRBV18 and TRBJ1-5, is NAGVMQNPRHLVRRRGQEARLRCSPMKGHSHVYWYRQLPEEGLKFMVYLQKENIIDESGMPKERFSAEFPKEGPSILRIQQVVRGDSAAYFCASSSNSGTGHYSNQPQHFGDGTRLSIL.

The chain combines TRBV6-5 with TRBJ2-2; TRBD2 might be the D (5 bases). Trimming shortened V by 2 bases and J by 5 bases, and 12 bases separated the two germline ends. CDR3 length: 15 residues. CDR1 and CDR2 from the germline V gene are MNHEY and SVGAGI. The CDR3 coding sequence is TGTGCCAGCAGTTACGGGCGGGTCGAGACCGGGGAGCTGTTTTTT. Translated, it gives CASSYGRVETGELFF.

V is TRBV13 and J is TRBJ2-7, with 8 bases fitting TRBD2. Germline loops: CDR1 PRHDT, CDR2 FYEKMQ (reference sequence). V lost 0 bases, J lost 6 bases, and 10 bases stayed unmatched. This CDR3 has 16 residues. CDR3 amino acids: CASSLGLREGLGEQYF. CDR3 DNA: TGTGCCAGCAGCTTAGGCCTCCGGGAGGGCCTGGGCGAGCAGTACTTC.

Turning to this clone: The same CDR3 arises from other DNA sequences in this sample as well. The chain recombines TRBV5-1 with TRBJ2-3; TRBD1 might be the D (6 bases). V was clipped by 2 bases and J by 0 bases, with 7 bases between them. The CDR3 is 14 amino acids. From germline, CDR1 is SGHRS and CDR2 YFSETQ. In nucleotides, the CDR3 is TGCGCCAGCAGCTTAGGACAGAGCACAGATACGCAGTATTTT. Protein sequence: CASSLGQSTDTQYF.

Concerning this clone: At the DNA level, this CDR3 is encoded by other sequences in the same sample as well. The J gene is TRBJ2-5, the V gene TRBV5-1; 12 positions match TRBD2. V lost 4 bases and J lost 1; bases outside the gene matches: 2. CDR1 SGHRS and CDR2 YFSETQ come from the germline V gene. The CDR3 is 15 amino acids. CDR3 DNA sequence: TGCGCCAGCAGCCTAGCGGGGGGGCCCCAAGAGACCCAGTACTTC. This gives the protein CASSLAGGPQETQYF.

The chain recombines TRBV3-1 (or the pseudogene TRBV3-2) with TRBJ1-6; TRBD1 aligns across 7 bases. CDR1 and CDR2 from the germline V gene are LGHDT and YNNKEL (reference sequence). CDR3 length: 15 amino acids. V shed 2 bases, J shed 7 bases, and the junction held 5 bases outside the gene matches. CDR3 sequence reads: CASSQIRDSNSPLHF. Here the CDR3 DNA reads TGTGCCAGCAGCCAAATACGGGACAGCAATTCACCCCTCCACTTT.

The CDR3, as DNA: TGTGCCAGCAGTGGACAGGGGGCGGGAAGCACAGATACGCAGTATTTT. The encoded protein is CASSGQGAGSTDTQYF. The chain is built from TRBV6-6 and TRBJ2-3, with 11 bases matching TRBD1. The ends lost 5 bases at V and 0 bases at J; junction bases unmatched: 4. CDR3 size: 16 residues. The germline V gene encodes CDR1 MNHNY and CDR2 SVGAGI (reference sequence).

The chain has TRBV6-5 and TRBJ2-3; TRBD1 agrees at 7 bases. J lost 1 base, V lost 11 bases, and 6 bases had no gene match. CDR1 MNHEY and CDR2 SVGAGI come from the germline V gene. The CDR3 has 13 amino acids. CDR3 DNA: TGTGCCTGTACAGGGGTCGGCACAGATACGCAGTATTTT. Translation: CACTGVGTDTQYF.

CDR3 nucleotides: TGTGCCAGCGCACAGACAGGGGGCGCGAATACGCAGTATTTT. It translates to CASAQTGGANTQYF. V and J are TRBV5-6 and TRBJ2-3; 10 positions agree with TRBD1. Germline trimming cut 7 bases from V and 7 bases from J; bases unmatched to any gene: 9. CDR1 SGHDT and CDR2 YYEEEE come from the germline V gene. The CDR3 runs to 14 residues.

Worth noting for this clone: A junction boundary mismatches the germline segment, possibly from a read error. The rearrangement links TRBV5-1 to TRBJ2-1; no reliable D call. The CDR3 sequence is 15 residues long. CDR1 SGHRS and CDR2 YFSETQ come from the germline V gene. In DNA, the CDR3 is TGCGCCAGCAGGTTGGATCTTAGCTCCTACAATGAGCAGTTCTTC. This sequence encodes CASRLDLSSYNEQFF. Full variable domain (missing parts from reference TRBV5-1 and TRBJ2-1): KAGVTQTPRYLIKTRGQQVTLSCSPISGHRSVSWYQQTPGQGLQFLFEYFSETQRNKGNFPGRFSGRQFSNSRSEMNVSTLELGDSALYLCASRLDLSSYNEQFFGPGTRLTVL.

The chain is built from TRBV5-4 and TRBJ2-5; 10 bases match TRBD2. The CDR3 consists of 17 residues. J gave up 2 bases and V 4 bases, and 11 bases lay outside the gene matches. Germline CDR1 SGHNT, CDR2 YYREEE (reference sequence). In nucleotides, the CDR3 is TGTGCCAGCAGCCAGCCCGGACTAGCGGTGTATCAAGAGACCCAGTACTTC. Its protein product is CASSQPGLAVYQETQYF.